Listed below are T cell receptor beta chains from one sample, sequenced in a study of cytomegalovirus exposure and HLA in healthy donors. Assay used: immunoSEQ multiplex PCR; TCRdb lists only in-frame clones, some missing. The sample includes under 300,000 clones, approximately 81% of them seen just once. Sequenced input: PBMCs. The source is a woman in her sixties in good health and CMV-seropositive. The CDR3 runs from the conserved cysteine through the conserved F or W. The D gene is left open where the match is weak. A row's size may be missing; if present it is once, few, many or a size class.

D gene	CDR3 length	V gene	J gene	clone size	CDR3 protein	CDR3 DNA
-	13	TRBV6-1	TRBJ2-7	-	CASYASGSYEQYF	TGTGCCAGTTATGCCAGTGGCTCCTACGAGCAGTACTTC
TRBD1	14	TRBV6-5	TRBJ2-7	-	CATRTGVGSYEQYF	TGTGCCACTAGGACAGGGGTTGGTTCCTACGAGCAGTACTTC
TRBD2	16	TRBV9	TRBJ2-7	-	CASSSTEAGGPDEQYF	TGTGCCAGCAGCTCAACAGAAGCGGGAGGGCCAGACGAGCAGTACTTC
TRBD2	16	TRBV2	TRBJ2-1	-	CASSEGPGAGGHEQFF	TGTGCCAGCAGTGAAGGGCCGGGAGCGGGAGGGCATGAGCAGTTCTTC
TRBD2	15	TRBV5-1	TRBJ2-1	-	CASSPPGLAINEQFF	TGCGCCAGCAGCCCTCCGGGACTAGCGATAAATGAGCAGTTCTTC
TRBD1	16	TRBV4-1	TRBJ1-3	-	CASSHVQGRSRNTIYF	TGCGCCAGCAGCCATGTACAGGGGAGGAGTAGAAACACCATATATTTT
TRBD2	15	TRBV28	TRBJ2-1	-	CASITGTSGAYEQFF	TGTGCCAGCATTACCGGGACTAGCGGAGCCTACGAGCAGTTCTTC
TRBD2	17	TRBV5-5	TRBJ2-3	-	CASSPGLAESFTDTQYF	TGTGCCAGCAGTCCCGGACTAGCGGAAAGTTTCACAGATACGCAGTATTTT
-	15	TRBV27	TRBJ2-7	-	CASSSPGGKSYEQYF	TGTGCCAGCAGTTCCCCGGGGGGCAAGTCCTACGAGCAGTACTTC
-	12	TRBV6-1	TRBJ1-2	-	CASSEIVPIYTF	TGTGCCAGCAGTGAGATAGTGCCGATTTATACCTTC
-	13	TRBV6-1	TRBJ2-1	-	CASSGEWGNEQFF	TGTGCCAGCAGTGGGGAGTGGGGTAATGAGCAGTTCTTC
-	12	TRBV18	TRBJ1-1	-	CASSPEATEAFF	TGTGCCAGCTCACCCGAGGCAACTGAAGCTTTCTTT
TRBD2	19	TRBV19	TRBJ2-1	-	CASSPRTSGGWGSYNEQFF	TGTGCCAGTAGTCCAAGGACTAGCGGGGGGTGGGGGTCCTACAATGAGCAGTTCTTC
TRBD2	17	TRBV4-2	TRBJ2-1	-	CASSQPPTSGSFNEQFF	TGTGCCAGCAGCCAACCGCCAACTAGCGGGAGTTTCAATGAGCAGTTCTTC
-	15	TRBV6-1	TRBJ2-1	-	CASSLRGSSYNEQFF	TGTGCCAGCAGTCTCAGGGGAAGCTCCTACAATGAGCAGTTCTTC
TRBD1	15	TRBV2	TRBJ1-2	-	CASSELDRPNYGYTF	TGTGCCAGCAGCGAACTGGACAGGCCCAACTATGGCTACACCTTC
-	13	TRBV2	TRBJ1-2	-	CASSDQGWYGYTF	TGTGCCAGCAGTGACCAGGGTTGGTATGGCTACACCTTC
TRBD2	15	TRBV5-4	TRBJ2-1	once	CASSLGLAGREEQFF	TGTGCCAGCAGCTTGGGACTAGCGGGCCGGGAAGAGCAGTTCTTC
TRBD1	15	TRBV5-1	TRBJ2-3	-	CASSLMDRGSDTQYF	TGCGCCAGCAGCTTGATGGACAGGGGCTCAGATACGCAGTATTTT
TRBD2	15	TRBV5-1	TRBJ2-3	-	CASSLERGTTDTQYF	TGCGCCAGCAGCTTGGAGCGGGGCACCACAGATACGCAGTATTTT
-	13	TRBV29-1	TRBJ1-1	once	CSVRGLSNTEAFF	TGCAGCGTCAGAGGCTTATCGAACACTGAAGCTTTCTTT
TRBD2	18	TRBV19	TRBJ2-1	few	CASSLGLAGATAHNEQFF	TGTGCCAGCAGCTTAGGACTAGCGGGGGCTACAGCCCACAATGAGCAGTTCTTC
TRBD2	13	TRBV28	TRBJ2-7	-	CASSRTSSLEQYF	TGTGCCAGCAGCCGGACTAGCTCTCTCGAGCAGTACTTC
TRBD2	15	TRBV5-4	TRBJ2-5	-	CASSLSGRRQETQYF	TGTGCCAGCAGCTTAAGCGGGAGAAGGCAAGAGACCCAGTACTTC
TRBD1	14	TRBV19	TRBJ1-4	few	CASSSWTGNEKLFF	TGTGCCAGTAGTTCATGGACAGGGAATGAAAAACTGTTTTTT
-	13	TRBV6-5	TRBJ1-1	once	CASSYPGRTEAFF	TGTGCCAGCAGTTACCCAGGGCGGACTGAAGCTTTCTTT
-	14	TRBV18	TRBJ2-3	-	CASSLAGSTDTQYF	TGTGCCAGCTCCTTGGCGGGTAGCACAGATACGCAGTATTTT
TRBD1	15	TRBV7-2	TRBJ2-3	-	CASSLSLRGGPGQYF	TGTGCCAGCAGCTTATCTCTTAGAGGGGGCCCAGGGCAGTATTTT
TRBD1	15	TRBV6-5	TRBJ1-6	-	CASSRDRSGYSPLHF	TGTGCCAGCAGTAGGGACAGATCTGGCTATTCACCCCTCCACTTT
TRBD2	16	TRBV18	TRBJ2-2	-	CASSQLAGPGTGELFF	TGTGCCAGCTCACAGCTAGCGGGACCTGGGACCGGGGAGCTGTTTTTT
-	15	TRBV5-1	TRBJ2-6	few	CASSITSYGANVLTF	TGCGCCAGCAGCATCACTAGTTATGGGGCCAACGTCCTGACTTTC
-	11	TRBV2	TRBJ1-1	-	CASKGDTEAFF	TGTGCCAGCAAGGGGGACACTGAAGCTTTCTTT
TRBD1	14	TRBV19	TRBJ2-3	-	CASSDRGATDTQYF	TGTGCCAGTAGTGACAGGGGCGCCACAGATACGCAGTATTTT
-	17	TRBV5-4	TRBJ2-2	-	CASSPPTSWRGTGELFF	TGTGCCAGCAGCCCCCCGACTAGCTGGAGGGGGACCGGGGAGCTGTTTTTT
TRBD1	14	TRBV27	TRBJ2-7	-	CASSRGQGPYEQYF	TGTGCCAGCAGTAGAGGACAGGGGCCCTACGAGCAGTACTTC
TRBD2	14	TRBV29-1	TRBJ2-1	-	CSVEEEGGVREQFF	TGCAGCGTTGAAGAGGAGGGAGGGGTACGGGAGCAGTTCTTC